This TCR beta chain comes out of a study of regulatory T cells in long-lasting Graves disease. Arm-PCR with iRepertoire HTBI primers amplified the CDR3 regions for these TCR beta libraries. TCRdb reanalysed the multiplex PCR reads using MiXCR and keeps one entry per CDR3 protein. The table records some 450,000 distinct CDR3 sequences, about a quarter of them present only once. Per germline, CDR1 LNHNV and CDR2 YYDKDF (reference sequence). This CDR3 has 16 residues. V was pared by 0 bases and J by 4 bases, with 15 bases between. Documented time point: persistent/refractory GD, antithyroid drugs over 5 years with positive TRAb. Isolated PBMC RNA provided the starting material for the TCR library.

The chain links TRBV15 to TRBJ1-1; D unresolved. The source is a female donor with Graves disease. The sample consisted of peripheral blood mononuclear cells (PBMCs), taken when the disease was refractory, from a patient treated with antithyroid drugs. The CDR3 is CATSRDRVGSITEAFF. Here the CDR3 DNA reads TGTGCCACCAGCAGAGATCGGGTAGGGTCGATCACTGAAGCTTTCTTT.